This T cell receptor beta chain was identified in a study of lymphopenia after photon versus proton radiotherapy. Regarding the study as a whole: After lymphocyte nadir, photon-treated repertoires showed oligoclonal expansion, especially CD8+ Temra. Photon-treated patients lost naive T cells and TCR diversity; proton-treated stayed stable. Authors raise, but do not show, better survival with proton therapy. A bigger post-nadir fall in TCR diversity correlated inversely with survival time in deceased patients.

The table came from immunoSEQ multiplex PCR; TCRdb's copy has only in-frame clones and leaves some out. The sample has tens of thousands of clones, roughly 80% seen once; the top ten hold under 4%. With respect to this clone: What it recognizes is unknown.

Germline lookup yields CDR1 SGHTA and CDR2 FQGTGA. The CDR3 spans 13 residues. The germline V and J ends were trimmed by 1 base and 0 bases, with 1 base remaining between them. The gene calls are TRBV7-3 and TRBJ1-3; D is unclear. This sample comprised peripheral blood, obtained from a patient treated with photon-based radiotherapy. This clonotype was obtained from a woman between 45 and 60 years old with pancreatic cancer. CDR3 in DNA: TGTGCCAGCAGCTTAAGCTCTGGAAACACCATATATTTT. Its protein product is CASSLSSGNTIYF.